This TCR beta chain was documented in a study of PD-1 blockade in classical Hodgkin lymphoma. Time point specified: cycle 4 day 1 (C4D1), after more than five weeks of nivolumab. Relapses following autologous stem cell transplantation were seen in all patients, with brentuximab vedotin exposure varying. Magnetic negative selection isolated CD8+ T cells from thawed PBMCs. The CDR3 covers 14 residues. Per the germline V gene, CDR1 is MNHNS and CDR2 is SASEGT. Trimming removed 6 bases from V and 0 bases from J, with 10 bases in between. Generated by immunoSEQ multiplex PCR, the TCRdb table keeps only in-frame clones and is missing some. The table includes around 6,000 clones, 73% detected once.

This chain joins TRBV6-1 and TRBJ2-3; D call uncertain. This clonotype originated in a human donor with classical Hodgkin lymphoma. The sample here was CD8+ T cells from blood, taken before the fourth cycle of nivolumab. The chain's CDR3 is CASSAISSTDTQYF. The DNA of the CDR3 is TGTGCCAGCAGCGCGATCTCTAGCACAGATACGCAGTATTTT.